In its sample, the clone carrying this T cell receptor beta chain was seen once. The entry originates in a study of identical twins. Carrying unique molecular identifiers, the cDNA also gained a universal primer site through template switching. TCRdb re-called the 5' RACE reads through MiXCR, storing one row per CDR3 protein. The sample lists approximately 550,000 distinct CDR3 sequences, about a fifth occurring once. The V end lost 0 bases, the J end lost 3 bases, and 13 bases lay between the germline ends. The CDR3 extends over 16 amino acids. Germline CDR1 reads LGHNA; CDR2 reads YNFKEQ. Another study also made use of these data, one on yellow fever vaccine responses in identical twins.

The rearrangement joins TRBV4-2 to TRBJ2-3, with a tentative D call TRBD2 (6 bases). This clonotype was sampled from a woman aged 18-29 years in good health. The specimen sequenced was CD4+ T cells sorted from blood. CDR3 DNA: TGTGCCAGCAGCCAAGATTCTGGGGGAGGTACAGATACGCAGTATTTT. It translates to CASSQDSGGGTDTQYF.